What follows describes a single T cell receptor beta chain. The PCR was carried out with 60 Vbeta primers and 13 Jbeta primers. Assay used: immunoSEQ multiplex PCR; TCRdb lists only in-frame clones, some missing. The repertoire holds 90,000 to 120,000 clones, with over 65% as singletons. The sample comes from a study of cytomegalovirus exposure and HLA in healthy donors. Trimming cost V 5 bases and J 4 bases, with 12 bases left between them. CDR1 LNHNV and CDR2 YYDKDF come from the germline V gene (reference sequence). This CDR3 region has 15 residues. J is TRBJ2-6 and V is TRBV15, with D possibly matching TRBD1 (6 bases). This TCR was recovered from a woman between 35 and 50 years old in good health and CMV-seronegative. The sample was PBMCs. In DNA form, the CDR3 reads TGTGCCACCAGCTTAGACAGGCCCGGGGCCAACGTCCTGACTTTC. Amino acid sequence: CATSLDRPGANVLTF.